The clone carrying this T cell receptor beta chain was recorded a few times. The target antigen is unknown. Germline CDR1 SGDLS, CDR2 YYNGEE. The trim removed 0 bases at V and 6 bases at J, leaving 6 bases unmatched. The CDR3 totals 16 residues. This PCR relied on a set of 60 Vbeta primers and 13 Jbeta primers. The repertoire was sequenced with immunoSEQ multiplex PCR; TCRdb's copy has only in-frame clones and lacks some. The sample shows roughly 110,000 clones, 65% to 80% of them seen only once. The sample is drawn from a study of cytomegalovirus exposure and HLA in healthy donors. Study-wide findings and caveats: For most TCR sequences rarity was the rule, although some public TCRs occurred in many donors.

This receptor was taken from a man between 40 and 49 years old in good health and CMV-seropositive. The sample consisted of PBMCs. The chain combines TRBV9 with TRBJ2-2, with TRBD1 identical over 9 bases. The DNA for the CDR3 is TGTGCCAGCAGCGTAGCCGTGACAGGGGGGTCCGGGGAGCTGTTTTTT. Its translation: CASSVAVTGGSGELFF.